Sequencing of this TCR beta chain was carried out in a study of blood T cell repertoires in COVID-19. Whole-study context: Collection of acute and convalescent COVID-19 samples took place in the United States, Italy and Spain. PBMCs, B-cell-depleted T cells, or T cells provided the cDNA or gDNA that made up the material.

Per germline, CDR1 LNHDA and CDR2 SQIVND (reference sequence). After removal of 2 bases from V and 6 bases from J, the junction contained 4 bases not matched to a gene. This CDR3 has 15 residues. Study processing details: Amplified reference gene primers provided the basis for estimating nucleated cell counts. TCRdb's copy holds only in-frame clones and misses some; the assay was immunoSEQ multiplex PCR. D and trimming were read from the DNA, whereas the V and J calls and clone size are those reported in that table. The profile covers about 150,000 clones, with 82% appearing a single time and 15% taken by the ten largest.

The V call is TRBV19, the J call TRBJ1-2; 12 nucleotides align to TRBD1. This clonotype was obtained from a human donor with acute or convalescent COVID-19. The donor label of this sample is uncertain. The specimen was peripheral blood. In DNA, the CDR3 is TGTGCCAGTAGTATAAAGGGACAGGGGGCTAATGGCTACACCTTC. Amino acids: CASSIKGQGANGYTF.